The subject of this entry is one TCR beta chain. Its cognate antigen is unknown. This record comes from a study of cytomegalovirus exposure and HLA in healthy donors. Study-wide results and caveats: For presence/absence analyses, sequencing depth was assumed to be roughly uniform across donors.

The PCR contained 60 Vbeta and 13 Jbeta primers. Clones were read by immunoSEQ multiplex PCR, and TCRdb kept only the in-frame ones, dropping some. This sample has under 150,000 clones; less than 85% occur once, and the top ten carry under 7.5%. Germline V lookup: CDR1 SGHRS, CDR2 YFSETQ. The CDR3 contains 17 residues. V trimming: 3 bases; J trimming: 5 bases; junction bases outside the gene matches: 10. J is TRBJ2-1 and V is TRBV5-1; 11 bases fit TRBD2. The sequence was collected from a middle-aged man in good health and CMV-seropositive. The sequencing input was PBMCs. The CDR3: CASSSINLAGGHNEQFF. DNA for the CDR3: TGCGCCAGCAGCTCGATTAACCTAGCGGGGGGCCACAATGAGCAGTTCTTC.